A selection of T cell receptor beta chains follows, all from one sample in a study of OX40 agonist ivuxolimab in advanced cancers. TCRdb's copy holds only in-frame clones and misses some; the assay was immunoSEQ multiplex PCR. The table lists tens of thousands of clones, approximately 89% of them singletons, with around 8.7% in the top ten. The source was CD4+ or CD8+ T cells sorted from blood, collected in a trial of the OX40 agonist ivuxolimab. Source of these receptors: an adult with an advanced solid tumor such as melanoma, head and neck, liver or kidney cancer. Each CDR3 is given with its conserved first and last residue. The D gene is left open where the match is weak. For some rows the clone size is stated as once, few or many, or as a class when expanded; others skip it.

cdr3_nt: TGCGCCAGCAGCCTGGACTTAACCTCCTACAATGAGCAGTTCTTC
cdr3_aa: CASSLDLTSYNEQFF
d_call: -
j_call: TRBJ2-1
clone_size: -
v_call: TRBV4-3

cdr3_nt: TGTGCCAGCAGCACCGGGACCCCTCGGAGCAATGAGCAGTTCTTC
cdr3_aa: CASSTGTPRSNEQFF
d_call: -
j_call: TRBJ2-1
clone_size: -
v_call: TRBV9

cdr3_nt: TGTGCCAGCAGCGTAGTATCTAGCGGTTACAATGAGCAGTTCTTC
cdr3_aa: CASSVVSSGYNEQFF
d_call: TRBD2
j_call: TRBJ2-1
clone_size: few
v_call: TRBV9

cdr3_nt: TGTGCCAGCAGTGAACAGGGGACTGGCGCTGAAGCTTTCTTT
cdr3_aa: CASSEQGTGAEAFF
d_call: TRBD1
j_call: TRBJ1-1
clone_size: -
v_call: TRBV28

cdr3_nt: TGCGCCAGCAGCCAAGCTACAGGGAGATACGAGCAGTACTTC
cdr3_aa: CASSQATGRYEQYF
d_call: -
j_call: TRBJ2-7
clone_size: -
v_call: TRBV4-3

cdr3_nt: TGCGCCAGCAGTCAACCGGACAGGGGCCCCAATTCACCCCTCCACTTT
cdr3_aa: CASSQPDRGPNSPLHF
d_call: TRBD1
j_call: TRBJ1-6
clone_size: -
v_call: TRBV23-1

cdr3_nt: TGCGCCAGCAGCCCCGGGACAGTCAACAATCAGCCCCAGCATTTT
cdr3_aa: CASSPGTVNNQPQHF
d_call: TRBD1
j_call: TRBJ1-5
clone_size: -
v_call: TRBV4-1

cdr3_nt: TGTGCCAGTAGTACCCGGGACTCATCCTATGGCTACACCTTC
cdr3_aa: CASSTRDSSYGYTF
d_call: -
j_call: TRBJ1-2
clone_size: -
v_call: TRBV19

cdr3_nt: TGCGCCAGCAGCCAAGAGGGACAGCCTAATGAAAAACTGTTTTTT
cdr3_aa: CASSQEGQPNEKLFF
d_call: TRBD1
j_call: TRBJ1-4
clone_size: -
v_call: TRBV4-3

cdr3_nt: TGTGCCAGCAGCCCCGAGGGGGGCCAAGAGACCCAGTACTTC
cdr3_aa: CASSPEGGQETQYF
d_call: -
j_call: TRBJ2-5
clone_size: -
v_call: TRBV13

cdr3_nt: TGTGCCAGCAGACCCGGGACAGGGCACAATGAGCAGTTCTTC
cdr3_aa: CASRPGTGHNEQFF
d_call: TRBD1
j_call: TRBJ2-1
clone_size: -
v_call: TRBV13

cdr3_nt: TGTGCCAGCAGCTTAGGAGCGGGATTGAACACCGGGGAGCTGTTTTTT
cdr3_aa: CASSLGAGLNTGELFF
d_call: TRBD2
j_call: TRBJ2-2
clone_size: -
v_call: TRBV11-3

cdr3_nt: TGCGCCAGCATGGGGAGTCACAATGAGCAGTTCTTC
cdr3_aa: CASMGSHNEQFF
d_call: -
j_call: TRBJ2-1
clone_size: -
v_call: TRBV10-1

cdr3_nt: TGTGCCTGGAGTGAACAGTCGGACGAGTTTGACTATGGCTACACCTTC
cdr3_aa: CAWSEQSDEFDYGYTF
d_call: -
j_call: TRBJ1-2
clone_size: -
v_call: TRBV30

cdr3_nt: TGTGCCAGCAGCGTAGAGGCGGGAGTTTACAATGAGCAGTTCTTC
cdr3_aa: CASSVEAGVYNEQFF
d_call: TRBD2
j_call: TRBJ2-1
clone_size: -
v_call: TRBV9

cdr3_nt: TGTGCCAGCAGTCCTCGGGTCGGCAACTCCTACGAGCAGTACTTC
cdr3_aa: CASSPRVGNSYEQYF
d_call: -
j_call: TRBJ2-7
clone_size: -
v_call: TRBV28

cdr3_nt: TGTGCCAGCAGCTTAGCTGGGACATCTTTAACCTATGGCTACACCTTC
cdr3_aa: CASSLAGTSLTYGYTF
d_call: -
j_call: TRBJ1-2
clone_size: -
v_call: TRBV7-9